This TCR beta chain was captured in a study of CD8 T cells in Susac syndrome. Study results and caveats: As acknowledged by the study, its TCR sequencing and HLA analysis included a relatively small number of individuals.

Random hexamers primed reverse transcription of about 0.45 to 1 ug RNA. Amplification of TCR beta CDR3 used immunoSEQ multiplex PCR across 54 Vbeta and 13 Jbeta. TCRdb fed the immunoSEQ multiplex PCR reads into MiXCR, producing one record per CDR3 protein. The sample shows roughly 130,000 distinct CDR3 sequences, about 94% of them seen only once. A word on this clonotype: Antigen: not known.

CD8+ and CD4+ blood T cells underwent TCR beta sequencing. V shed 0 bases, J shed 7 bases, and the junction held 3 bases outside the gene matches. CDR3 length: 14 residues. The receptor was derived from a human donor with multiple sclerosis. What was sequenced was CD4+ T cells from PBMCs. The chain uses TRBV12-3 or TRBV12-4 and TRBJ2-5; 9 bases are a match to TRBD2. CDR3 sequence reads: CASSLARRGGTQYF. In DNA form, the CDR3 reads TGTGCCAGCAGTTTAGCCCGGCGGGGGGGGACCCAGTACTTC.